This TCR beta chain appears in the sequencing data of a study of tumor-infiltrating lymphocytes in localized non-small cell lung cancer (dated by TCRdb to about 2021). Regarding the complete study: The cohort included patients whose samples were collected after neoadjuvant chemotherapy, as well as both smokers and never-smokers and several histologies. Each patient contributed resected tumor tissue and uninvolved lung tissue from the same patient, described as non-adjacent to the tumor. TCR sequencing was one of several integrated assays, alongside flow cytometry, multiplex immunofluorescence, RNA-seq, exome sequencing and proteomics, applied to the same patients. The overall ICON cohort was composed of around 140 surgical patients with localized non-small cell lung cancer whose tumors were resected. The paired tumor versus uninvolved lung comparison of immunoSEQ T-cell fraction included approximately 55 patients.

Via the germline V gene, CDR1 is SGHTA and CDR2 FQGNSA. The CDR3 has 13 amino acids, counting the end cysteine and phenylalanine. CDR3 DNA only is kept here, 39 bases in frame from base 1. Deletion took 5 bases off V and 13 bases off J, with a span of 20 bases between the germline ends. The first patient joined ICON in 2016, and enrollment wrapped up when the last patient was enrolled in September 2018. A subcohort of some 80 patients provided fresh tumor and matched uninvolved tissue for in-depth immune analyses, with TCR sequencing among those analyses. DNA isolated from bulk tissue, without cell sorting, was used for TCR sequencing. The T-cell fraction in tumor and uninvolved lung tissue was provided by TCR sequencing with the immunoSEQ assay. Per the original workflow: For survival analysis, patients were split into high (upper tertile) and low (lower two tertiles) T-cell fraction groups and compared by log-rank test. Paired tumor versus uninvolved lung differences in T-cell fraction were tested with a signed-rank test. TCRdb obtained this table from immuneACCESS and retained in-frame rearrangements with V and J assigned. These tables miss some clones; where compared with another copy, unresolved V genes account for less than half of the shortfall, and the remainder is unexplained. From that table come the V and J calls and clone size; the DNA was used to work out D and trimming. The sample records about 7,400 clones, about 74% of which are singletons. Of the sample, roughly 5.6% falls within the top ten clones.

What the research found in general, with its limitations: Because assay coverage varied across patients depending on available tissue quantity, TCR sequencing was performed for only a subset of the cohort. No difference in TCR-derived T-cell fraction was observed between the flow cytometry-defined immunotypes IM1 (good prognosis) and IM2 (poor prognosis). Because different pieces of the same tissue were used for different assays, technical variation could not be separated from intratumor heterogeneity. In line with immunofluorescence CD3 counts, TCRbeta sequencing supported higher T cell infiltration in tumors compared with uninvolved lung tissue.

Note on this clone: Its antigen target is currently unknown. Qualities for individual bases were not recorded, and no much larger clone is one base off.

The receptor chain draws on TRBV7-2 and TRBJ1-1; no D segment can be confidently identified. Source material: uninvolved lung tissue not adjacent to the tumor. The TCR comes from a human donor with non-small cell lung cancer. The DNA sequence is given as TGTGCCAGCAGCCAGACAAGCGGGATTAAGATTTTCTTT. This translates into CASSQTSGIKIFF. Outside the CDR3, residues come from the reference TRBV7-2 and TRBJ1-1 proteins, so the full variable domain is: GAGVSQSPSNKVTEKGKDVELRCDPISGHTALYWYRQSLGQGLEFLIYFQGNSAPDKSGLPSDRFSAERTGGSVSTLTIQRTQQEDSAVYLCASSQTSGIKIFFGQGTRLTVV.